This T cell receptor beta chain was obtained from a study of shared clonotypes between healthy human individuals. Germline V gives CDR1 MGHRA, CDR2 YSYEKL. The CDR3 spans 19 residues. J lost 0 bases, V lost 3 bases, and 9 bases had no gene match. Naive CD8 cells lacked CD45RO, underwent positive selection for CCR7 and left out terminally differentiated effector memory CD45RA+ cells. TCRdb's copy holds only in-frame clones and misses some; the assay was immunoSEQ multiplex PCR. Of 800,000 to 950,000 clones in the sample, about 97% were seen once. The chain carries TRBV4-1 and TRBJ2-6; 9 nucleotides align to TRBD1. The specimen was naive CD8+ T cells sorted from blood. The TCR originated in a man younger than 40 in good health. CDR3 nucleotide sequence: TGCGCCAGCAGCCAGGGGACAGGGCCCGTGACCTCTGGGGCCAACGTCCTGACTTTC. It yields the protein CASSQGTGPVTSGANVLTF.